Each of the 25 T cell receptor beta chains below was sequenced from the same sample in a study of blood T cell repertoires in COVID-19. Sequenced by immunoSEQ multiplex PCR; TCRdb stores in-frame clones only, minus some. The table records fewer than 80,000 clones, about three quarters of them present only once. The sample was peripheral blood. The receptor set was obtained from a human donor in a cohort sampled during active COVID-19.

This chain links TRBV3-1 (or the pseudogene TRBV3-2) with TRBJ2-1; the match to TRBD2 covers 7 bases. Germline CDR1 is LGHDT and CDR2 is YNNKEL (reference sequence). After removal of 2 bases from V and 2 bases from J, the junction contained 6 bases not matched to a gene. The length of the CDR3 is 16 residues. CDR3 sequence (DNA): TGTGCCAGCAGCCAAAGGAGCGGACTAGCCTACAATGAGCAGTTCTTC. Protein product: CASSQRSGLAYNEQFF.

The genes are TRBV3-1 (or the pseudogene TRBV3-2) and TRBJ2-7; 14 bases map to TRBD2. J gave up 9 bases and V 0 bases, and 10 bases lay outside the gene matches. Germline CDR1 reads LGHDT; CDR2 reads YNNKEL (reference sequence). The CDR3 is 17 residues long. This CDR3 reads CASSQETGLAGARVQYF. The DNA of the CDR3 is TGTGCCAGCAGCCAAGAAACGGGACTAGCGGGGGCCCGGGTGCAGTACTTC.

The rearrangement links TRBV6-5 to TRBJ2-3; the match to TRBD1 covers 10 bases. V dropped 10 bases and J dropped 2; count of bases not matched to a gene: 6. The V gene's germline CDR1 is MNHEY and CDR2 SVGAGI. The CDR3 runs to 14 residues. The CDR3 DNA reads TGTGCCATATGGGACAGGGGAATCACAGATACGCAGTATTTT. Translation gives CAIWDRGITDTQYF.

The gene calls are TRBV19 and TRBJ1-5; D is possibly TRBD1 (5 bases). Germline V lookup: CDR1 LNHDA, CDR2 SQIVND (reference sequence). Between the trimmed V and J ends, which lost 2 bases and 6 bases, there was a span of 20 bases. The CDR3 extends over 17 amino acids. CDR3 nucleotides: TGTGCCAGTAGTATATCGCGAGGAGGGACCGGGGGTCAGCCCCAGCATTTT. It translates to CASSISRGGTGGQPQHF.

V and J are TRBV2 and TRBJ1-4; D perhaps matches TRBD1 (5 bases). The CDR3 extends over 14 amino acids. V gave up 4 bases and J gave up 8 bases, with 14 bases separating them. The V gene's germline CDR1 is SNHLY and CDR2 FYNNEI. The CDR3 reads CASSAGRRGEKLFF. The CDR3 DNA reads as TGTGCCAGCAGTGCGGGCAGGCGGGGGGAAAAACTGTTTTTT.

The V call is TRBV19, the J call TRBJ2-2; TRBD1 might be the D (6 bases). The V end was cut by 1 base, the J end by 1 base, with 10 bases between. From germline, CDR1 is LNHDA and CDR2 SQIVND (reference sequence). The CDR3 length is 16 residues. This chain's CDR3 is CASSIVGAQNTGELFF. The CDR3 DNA reads as TGTGCCAGTAGTATAGTGGGGGCCCAGAACACCGGGGAGCTGTTTTTT.

The V and J genes are TRBV11-2 and TRBJ1-6; 7 bases agree with TRBD1. The V segment lost 6 bases and the J segment 6 bases; nucleotides outside the gene matches: 8. CDR1 and CDR2 from the germline V gene are SGHAT and FQNNGV. The CDR3 consists of 15 residues. The CDR3 region has the DNA TGTGCCAGCAGACGAATGACAGGGTCTAATTCACCCCTCCACTTT. Its translation: CASRRMTGSNSPLHF.

The V gene is TRBV6-1, the J gene TRBJ1-5, with D uncertain. CDR1 is MNHNS and CDR2 is SASEGT in the germline V gene. The germline V and J ends were trimmed by 0 bases and 2 bases, with 11 bases remaining between them. CDR3 length equals 16 residues. The CDR3 here is CASSEARGRGNQPQHF. The DNA for the CDR3 is TGTGCCAGCAGTGAAGCACGGGGAAGGGGCAATCAGCCCCAGCATTTT.

The V call is TRBV5-4, the J call TRBJ1-1; 8 nucleotides align to TRBD1. The J segment lost 5 bases and the V segment lost 4 bases, leaving 16 bases of the junction unmatched. Germline V gives CDR1 SGHNT, CDR2 YYREEE (reference sequence). The CDR3 covers 17 residues. CDR3 residues: CASSVELTGAKDTEAFF. The CDR3 nucleotides read TGTGCCAGCAGCGTAGAGCTGACAGGGGCGAAGGATACTGAAGCTTTCTTT.

The chain couples TRBV19 to TRBJ1-6; D is ambiguous. This CDR3 spans 12 amino acids. The germline V gene encodes CDR1 LNHDA and CDR2 SQIVND (reference sequence). With 8 bases removed from V and 7 bases from J, the gap between germline ends came to 9 bases. In DNA, the CDR3 is TGTGCCAGTTCCTTACTGAATTCACCCCTCCACTTT. Protein product: CASSLLNSPLHF.

V usage is TRBV15 and J usage is TRBJ2-2; 7 bases agree with TRBD2. This CDR3 has 17 amino acids. V trimming: 0 bases; J trimming: 4 bases; junction bases outside the gene matches: 8. Germline CDR1 is LNHNV and CDR2 is YYDKDF (reference sequence). In nucleotides, the CDR3 is TGTGCCACCAGCAGAGATTTGGTTAGCGGGTCCACCGGGGAGCTGTTTTTT. Protein sequence: CATSRDLVSGSTGELFF. The whole variable domain, filled in from reference TRBV15 and TRBJ2-2, reads DAMVIQNPRYQVTQFGKPVTLSCSQTLNHNVMYWYQQKSSQAPKLLFHYYDKDFNNEADTPDNFQSRRPNTSFCFLDIRSPGLGDTAMYLCATSRDLVSGSTGELFFGEGSRLTVL.

The genes are TRBV19 and TRBJ1-2; TRBD1 aligns across 10 bases. The CDR3 length is 13 residues. Germline V gene data show CDR1 as LNHDA and CDR2 as SQIVND (reference sequence). Trimming at V came to 5 bases and at J to 8 bases, leaving 5 bases not matched to a gene. The CDR3 region has the DNA TGTGCCAGTAGTCTGGGGACAGGGGTAGGCTACACCTTC. It translates to CASSLGTGVGYTF.

This chain uses TRBV5-6 with TRBJ2-3; no clear D gene. The CDR3 is made up of 14 amino acids. Germline V lookup: CDR1 SGHDT, CDR2 YYEEEE. V lost 1 base, J lost 4 bases, and 10 bases lay in between. Here the CDR3 reads CASSLLQAPDTQYF. CDR3 DNA sequence: TGTGCCAGCAGCTTGCTGCAAGCACCAGATACGCAGTATTTT.

The chain employs TRBV28 and TRBJ2-7, with TRBD1 identical over 8 bases. The CDR3 has 14 residues. Germline-derived CDR1 and CDR2 are MDHEN and SYDVKM. The J segment lost 0 bases and the V segment lost 8 bases, leaving 6 bases of the junction unmatched. The CDR3: CASVRGQGSYEQYF. As DNA, the CDR3 is TGTGCCAGCGTCAGAGGACAGGGCTCCTACGAGCAGTACTTC.

The chain couples TRBV7-9 to TRBJ1-3; 10 bases agree with TRBD1. Germline values: CDR1 SEHNR, CDR2 FQNEAQ (reference sequence). J gave up 4 bases and V 6 bases, and 9 bases lay outside the gene matches. This CDR3 spans 16 amino acids. CDR3 sequence: CASSPTGTGEGNTIYF. DNA of the CDR3: TGTGCCAGCAGTCCGACCGGGACAGGGGAAGGAAACACCATATATTTT.

This chain links TRBV6-5 with TRBJ2-2, with TRBD1 matching over 9 bases. The junction had 9 bases not matched to a gene; V was cut back by 8 bases and J by 5 bases. The length of the CDR3 is 15 residues. From germline, CDR1 is MNHEY and CDR2 SVGAGI. The CDR3 sequence: CASSSGQGLTGELFF. Here the CDR3 DNA reads TGTGCCAGCTCTTCTGGACAGGGGCTAACCGGGGAGCTGTTTTTT.

Only a few counts were recorded for this clone. This rearrangement joins TRBV7-9 to TRBJ2-3; 8 nucleotides match TRBD1. The ends lost 5 bases at V and 6 bases at J; junction bases unmatched: 13. The CDR3 covers 16 residues. In germline, CDR1 is SEHNR, CDR2 FQNEAQ (reference sequence). The DNA for the CDR3 is TGTGCCAGCAGCCGAGCCGGACAGGGCCTTAGGGATACGCAGTATTTT. The encoded protein is CASSRAGQGLRDTQYF.

The V gene is TRBV19, the J gene TRBJ2-1; D is perhaps TRBD2 (6 bases). Trimming removed 3 bases at V and 4 bases at J, with 13 bases between. This CDR3 is 15 amino acids long. The germline V gene has CDR1 LNHDA and CDR2 SQIVND (reference sequence). This CDR3 reads CASSIGDSPYNEQFF. CDR3 bases: TGTGCCAGTAGTATTGGGGACTCACCGTACAATGAGCAGTTCTTC.

The J gene is TRBJ2-3, the V gene TRBV6-6, with D perhaps TRBD2 (5 bases). The CDR3 is 12 residues long. Per germline, CDR1 MNHNY and CDR2 SVGAGI (reference sequence). Trimming removed 8 bases at V and 11 bases at J, with 17 bases between. The CDR3 protein is CASRNERSGQYF. The CDR3 DNA reads TGTGCCAGCCGGAATGAGCGGTCGGGGCAGTATTTT.

This chain joins TRBV5-1 and TRBJ2-5; 8 bases are a match to TRBD2. Losses at the gene ends were 1 base for V and 5 bases for J; bases not matched to a gene: 7. This CDR3 spans 15 amino acids. Germline V gives CDR1 SGHRS, CDR2 YFSETQ. The CDR3 loop is CASSLQRGLRETQYF. DNA for the CDR3: TGCGCCAGCAGCTTGCAGCGGGGGCTGAGGGAGACCCAGTACTTC.

The chain employs TRBV24-1 and TRBJ2-1; D is perhaps TRBD2 (7 bases). The CDR3 runs 16 residues. The V gene's germline CDR1 is KGHDR and CDR2 SFDVKD. The V and J ends lost 5 bases and 4 bases respectively, with 17 bases between them. The CDR3 DNA reads as TGTGCCACCAGTGCCAAAAGGGGGGGCAATTACAATGAGCAGTTCTTC. Protein: CATSAKRGGNYNEQFF.

The V and J genes are TRBV30 and TRBJ1-1; 8 bases line up with TRBD1. V trimming: 7 bases; J trimming: 1 base; junction bases outside the gene matches: 2. CDR1 is GTSNPN and CDR2 is SVGIG in the germline V gene (reference sequence). The CDR3 spans 12 residues. The CDR3 sequence is CASRGQNTEAFF. The CDR3 DNA sequence: TGTGCCTCCAGGGGGCAGAACACTGAAGCTTTCTTT.

This clone was counted once. The chain employs TRBV11-2 and TRBJ2-7; 10 bases line up with TRBD1. The ends lost 5 bases at V and 7 bases at J; junction bases unmatched: 8. CDR1 and CDR2 from the germline V gene are SGHAT and FQNNGV. CDR3 length equals 14 residues. The CDR3 sequence is CASSPGTGVREQYF. In DNA form, the CDR3 reads TGTGCCAGCAGCCCCGGGACAGGGGTCCGGGAGCAGTACTTC. The whole variable domain, filled in from reference TRBV11-2 and TRBJ2-7, reads EAGVAQSPRYKIIEKRQSVAFWCNPISGHATLYWYQQILGQGPKLLIQFQNNGVVDDSQLPKDRFSAERLKGVDSTLKIQPAKLEDSAVYLCASSPGTGVREQYFGPGTRLTVT.

This clone was counted a single time. The rearrangement uses TRBV9 and TRBJ1-1, with D maybe TRBD1 (5 bases). Germline V lookup: CDR1 SGDLS, CDR2 YYNGEE. The ends were cut back, 0 bases at V and 7 bases at J, with 7 bases in the middle. The CDR3 is 12 amino acids. The CDR3 DNA reads TGTGCCAGCAGCGTAGTGGGGGGTGAAGCTTTCTTT. It codes for CASSVVGGEAFF.

The V call is TRBV11-2, the J call TRBJ2-5; 12 bases map to TRBD2. The CDR3 loop spans 16 amino acids. Germline V lookup: CDR1 SGHAT, CDR2 FQNNGV. The V and J ends lost 4 bases and 2 bases, in that order; junction bases with no gene match: 5. CDR3 DNA: TGTGCCAGCAGCTCAGGACTAGCGGGGAGACAAGAGACCCAGTACTTC. This translates into CASSSGLAGRQETQYF.